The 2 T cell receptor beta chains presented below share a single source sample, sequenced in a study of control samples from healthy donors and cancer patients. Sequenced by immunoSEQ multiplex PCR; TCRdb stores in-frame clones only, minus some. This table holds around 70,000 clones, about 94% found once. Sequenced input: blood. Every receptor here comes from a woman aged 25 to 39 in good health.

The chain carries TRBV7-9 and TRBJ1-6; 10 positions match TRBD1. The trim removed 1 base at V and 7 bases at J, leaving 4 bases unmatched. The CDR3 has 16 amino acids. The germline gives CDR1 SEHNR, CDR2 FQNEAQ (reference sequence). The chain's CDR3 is CASSLDGTGANSPLHF. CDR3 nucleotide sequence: TGTGCCAGCAGCTTAGATGGGACAGGGGCCAATTCACCCCTCCACTTT.

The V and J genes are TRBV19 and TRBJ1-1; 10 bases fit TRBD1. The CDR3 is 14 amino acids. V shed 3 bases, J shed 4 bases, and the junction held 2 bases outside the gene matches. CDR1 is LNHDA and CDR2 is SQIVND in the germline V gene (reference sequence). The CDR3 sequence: CASSMGTGATEAFF. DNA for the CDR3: TGTGCCAGTAGTATGGGGACAGGGGCCACTGAAGCTTTCTTT. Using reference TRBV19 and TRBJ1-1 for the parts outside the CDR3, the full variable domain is DGGITQSPKYLFRKEGQNVTLSCEQNLNHDAMYWYRQDPGQGLRLIYYSQIVNDFQKGDIAEGYSVSREKKESFPLTVTSAQKNPTAFYLCASSMGTGATEAFFGQGTRLTVV.